This T cell receptor (beta chain) was sequenced during a study of shared clonotypes between healthy human individuals. Clones were sequenced by immunoSEQ multiplex PCR, and TCRdb holds only the in-frame ones, with some missing. Of 1,400,000 or so clones detected, approximately 98.5% appear once; the ten largest clones hold about 0.4%. About this clone itself: The antigen remains unidentified.

Study-level points and caveats: Compared with memory subsets, naive subsets generally had larger estimated richness.

V lost 8 bases and J 7 bases, leaving 11 bases between the germline ends. Germline V lookup: CDR1 MDHEN, CDR2 SYDVKM. There are 11 residues in the CDR3. The specimen was naive CD4+ T cells sorted from blood. As for subset: CD45RA+ positively selected. This clonotype originated in a man under 40 in good health. The V call is TRBV28, the J call TRBJ1-1; D ambiguous. CDR3 coding DNA: TGTGCCAGCCTCAAAGATAGTGAAGCTTTCTTT. Its translation: CASLKDSEAFF.